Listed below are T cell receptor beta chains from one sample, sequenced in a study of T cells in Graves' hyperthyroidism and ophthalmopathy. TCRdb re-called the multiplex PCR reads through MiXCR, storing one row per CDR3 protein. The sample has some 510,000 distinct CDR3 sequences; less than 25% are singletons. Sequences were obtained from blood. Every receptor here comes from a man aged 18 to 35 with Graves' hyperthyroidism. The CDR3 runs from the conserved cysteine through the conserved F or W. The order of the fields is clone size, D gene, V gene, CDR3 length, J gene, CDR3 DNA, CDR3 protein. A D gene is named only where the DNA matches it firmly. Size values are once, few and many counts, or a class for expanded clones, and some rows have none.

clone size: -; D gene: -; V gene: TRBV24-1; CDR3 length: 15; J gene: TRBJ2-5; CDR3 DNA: TGTGCCACCAGTGGTTCGACAGGAGCTCAAGAGACCCAGTACTTC; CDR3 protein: CATSGSTGAQETQYF
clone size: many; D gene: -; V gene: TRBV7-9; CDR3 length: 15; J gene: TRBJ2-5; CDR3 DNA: TGTGCCAGCAGCTCACGACTGGATGTCGAAGAGACCCAGTACTTC; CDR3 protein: CASSSRLDVEETQYF
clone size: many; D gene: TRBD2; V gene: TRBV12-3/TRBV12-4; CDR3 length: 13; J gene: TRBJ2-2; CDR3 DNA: TGTGCCAGCAGTGCTAGCGGCCTCGGGGAGCTGTTTTTT; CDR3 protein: CASSASGLGELFF
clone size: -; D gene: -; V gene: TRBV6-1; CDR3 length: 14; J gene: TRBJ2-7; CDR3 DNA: TGTGCCAGCGGGGAAGCGGCCAGCTCCTACGAGCAGTACTTC; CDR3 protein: CASGEAASSYEQYF
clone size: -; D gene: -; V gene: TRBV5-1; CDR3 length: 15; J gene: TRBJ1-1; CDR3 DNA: TGCGCCAGCAGCTTGGATGAGGGGGGTAGCACTGAAGCTTTCTTT; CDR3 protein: CASSLDEGGSTEAFF
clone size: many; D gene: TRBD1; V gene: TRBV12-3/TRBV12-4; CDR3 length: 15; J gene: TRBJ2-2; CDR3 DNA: TGTGCCAGCAGTTTAGGGACAGGGGACACCGGGGAGCTGTTTTTT; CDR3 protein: CASSLGTGDTGELFF
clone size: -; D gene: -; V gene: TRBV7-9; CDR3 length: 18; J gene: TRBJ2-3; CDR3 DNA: TGTGCCAGCAGATCATCGGCTGGGAGGAAAAGGGGCACAGATACGCAGTATTTT; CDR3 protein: CASRSSAGRKRGTDTQYF
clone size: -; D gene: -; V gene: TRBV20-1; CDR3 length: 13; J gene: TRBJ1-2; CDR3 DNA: TGCAGTGCTTTGCAGGGGCTGGACTATGGCTACACCTTC; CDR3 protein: CSALQGLDYGYTF
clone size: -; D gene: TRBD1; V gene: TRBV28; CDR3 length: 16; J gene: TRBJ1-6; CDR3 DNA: TGTGCCAGCAGTTTACGGCAGGGGGTAGGTAATTCACCCCTCCACTTT; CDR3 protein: CASSLRQGVGNSPLHF
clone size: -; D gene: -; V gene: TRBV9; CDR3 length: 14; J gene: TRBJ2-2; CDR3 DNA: TGTGCCAGCAGCGTAGTTGGTTACACCGGGGAGCTGTTTTTT; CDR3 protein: CASSVVGYTGELFF
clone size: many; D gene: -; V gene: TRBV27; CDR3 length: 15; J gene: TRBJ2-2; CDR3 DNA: TGTGCCAGCAGTTTATCGATAGGGGATGCCGGGGAGCTGTTTTTT; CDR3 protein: CASSLSIGDAGELFF
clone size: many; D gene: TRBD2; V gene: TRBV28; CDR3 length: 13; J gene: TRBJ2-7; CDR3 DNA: TGTGCCAGCAGTTCCCGGGAGGGGAGGGAGCAGTACTTC; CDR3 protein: CASSSREGREQYF
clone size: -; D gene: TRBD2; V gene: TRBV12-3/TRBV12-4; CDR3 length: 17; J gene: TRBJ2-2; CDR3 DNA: TGTGCCAGCAGTTTCGGGCTAGCGGGGGGGCGGACCGGGGAGCTGTTTTTT; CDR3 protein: CASSFGLAGGRTGELFF
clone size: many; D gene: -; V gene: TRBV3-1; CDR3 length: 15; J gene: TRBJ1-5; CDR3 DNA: TGTGCCAGCAGCCAAGACCCACTAAGCAATCAGCCCCAGCATTTT; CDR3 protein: CASSQDPLSNQPQHF
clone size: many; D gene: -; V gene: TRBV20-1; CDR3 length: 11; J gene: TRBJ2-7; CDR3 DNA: TGCAGTGCTAGACTAGGGCCCGAGCAGTACTTC; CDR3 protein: CSARLGPEQYF
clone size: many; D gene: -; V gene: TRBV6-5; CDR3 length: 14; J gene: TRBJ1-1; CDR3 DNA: TGTGCCAGCAGTTACTCAGGGGATCTCACTGAAGCTTTCTTT; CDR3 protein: CASSYSGDLTEAFF
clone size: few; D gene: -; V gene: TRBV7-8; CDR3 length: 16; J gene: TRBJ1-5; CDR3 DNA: TGTGCCAGCAGCGGCGGTACAGGGCGGACAAATCAGCCCCAGCATTTT; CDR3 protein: CASSGGTGRTNQPQHF
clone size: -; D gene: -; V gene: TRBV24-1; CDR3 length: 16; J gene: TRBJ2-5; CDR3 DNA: TGTGCCACCAGTGATTCACCGGGACTCGATGGGGAGACCCTGTACTTC; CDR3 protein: CATSDSPGLDGETLYF
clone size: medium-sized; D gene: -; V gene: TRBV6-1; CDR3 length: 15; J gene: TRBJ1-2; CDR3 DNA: TGTGCCAGCAGTGAAATCAGGACAGATAACTATGGCTACACCTTC; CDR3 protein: CASSEIRTDNYGYTF
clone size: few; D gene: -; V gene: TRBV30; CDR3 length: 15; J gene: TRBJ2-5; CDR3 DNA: TGTGCCTGGAGTGTATTGCAGATGTACCAAGAGACCCAGTACTTC; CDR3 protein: CAWSVLQMYQETQYF
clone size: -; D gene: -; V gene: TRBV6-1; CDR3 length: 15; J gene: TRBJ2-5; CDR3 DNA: TGTGCCAGCAGTGAAGTCGGGTCCTGGGGGGAGACCCAGTACTTC; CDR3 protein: CASSEVGSWGETQYF
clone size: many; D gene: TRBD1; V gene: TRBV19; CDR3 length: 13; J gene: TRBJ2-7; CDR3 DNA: TGTGCCAGTCGAACCACAGGGGGCTACGAGCAGTACTTC; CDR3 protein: CASRTTGGYEQYF